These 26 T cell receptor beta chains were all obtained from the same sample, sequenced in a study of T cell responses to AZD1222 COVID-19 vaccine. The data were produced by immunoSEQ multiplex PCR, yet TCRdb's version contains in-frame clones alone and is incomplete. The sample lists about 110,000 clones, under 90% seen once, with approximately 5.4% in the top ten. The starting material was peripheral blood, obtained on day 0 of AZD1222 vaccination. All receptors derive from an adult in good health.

CDR3 loop: CASSHRAVPYNEQFF. As DNA, the CDR3 is TGTGCCAGCTCACACCGGGCCGTTCCCTACAATGAGCAGTTCTTC. J is TRBJ2-1 and V is TRBV18, with D unresolved. CDR3 size: 15 residues. Trimming removed 4 bases from V and 2 bases from J, with 12 bases in between. Per the germline V gene, CDR1 is KGHSH and CDR2 is LQKENI.

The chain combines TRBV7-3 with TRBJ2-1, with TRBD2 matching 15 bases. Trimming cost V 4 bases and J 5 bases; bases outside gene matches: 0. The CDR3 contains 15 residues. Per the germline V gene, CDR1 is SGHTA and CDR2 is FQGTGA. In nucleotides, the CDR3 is TGTGCCAGCAGCTGGACTAGCGGGAGGGACAATGAGCAGTTCTTC. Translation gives CASSWTSGRDNEQFF.

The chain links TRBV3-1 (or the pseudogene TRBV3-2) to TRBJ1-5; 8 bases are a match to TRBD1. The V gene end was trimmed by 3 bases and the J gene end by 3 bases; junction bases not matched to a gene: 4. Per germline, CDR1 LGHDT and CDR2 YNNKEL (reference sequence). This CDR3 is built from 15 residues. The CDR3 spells CASSQGDRTNQPQHF. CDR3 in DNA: TGTGCCAGCAGCCAGGGGGACAGGACCAATCAGCCCCAGCATTTT.

CDR3 DNA: TGTGCCAGCAGTCGATCTCTGGGGGACACTGAAGCTTTCTTT. Translation gives CASSRSLGDTEAFF. The V call is TRBV28, the J call TRBJ1-1, with a tentative D call TRBD1 (5 bases). Trimming stripped 5 bases from V and 3 bases from J, with 13 bases between. This CDR3 is 14 amino acids long. Germline CDR1 MDHEN, CDR2 SYDVKM.

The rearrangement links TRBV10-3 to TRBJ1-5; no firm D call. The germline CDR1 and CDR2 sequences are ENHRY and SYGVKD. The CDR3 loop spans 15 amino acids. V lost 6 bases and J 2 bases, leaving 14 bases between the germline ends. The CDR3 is CAIRGGSGGNQPQHF. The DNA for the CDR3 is TGTGCCATCAGGGGCGGTAGCGGGGGCAATCAGCCCCAGCATTTT.

CDR3 amino acids: CASSRYLSELTGNQPQHF. CDR3 bases: TGTGCCAGCAGCCGATACCTCTCCGAACTTACAGGCAATCAGCCCCAGCATTTT. The rearrangement uses TRBV28 and TRBJ1-5, with unresolved D. There are 18 residues in the CDR3. Germline loops: CDR1 MDHEN, CDR2 SYDVKM. With 6 bases removed from V and 2 bases from J, the gap between germline ends came to 23 bases.

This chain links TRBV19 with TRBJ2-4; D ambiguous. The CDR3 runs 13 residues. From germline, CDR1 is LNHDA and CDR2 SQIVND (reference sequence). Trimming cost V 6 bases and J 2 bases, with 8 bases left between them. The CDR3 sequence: CASRAESKNIQYF. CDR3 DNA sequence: TGTGCCAGTAGGGCCGAGTCCAAAAACATTCAGTACTTC.

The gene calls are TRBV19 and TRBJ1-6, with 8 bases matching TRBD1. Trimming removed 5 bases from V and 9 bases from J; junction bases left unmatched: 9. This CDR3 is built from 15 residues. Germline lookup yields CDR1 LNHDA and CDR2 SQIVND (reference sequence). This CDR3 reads CASSLSRQGSSPLHF. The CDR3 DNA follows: TGTGCCAGTAGTCTTTCGAGACAGGGGAGTTCACCCCTCCACTTT.

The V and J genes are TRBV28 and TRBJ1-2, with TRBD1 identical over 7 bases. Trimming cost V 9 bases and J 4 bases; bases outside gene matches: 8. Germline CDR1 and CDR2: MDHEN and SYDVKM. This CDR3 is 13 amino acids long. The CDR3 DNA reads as TGTGCCAGTTCCGGGACAGACATCTATGGCTACACCTTC. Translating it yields CASSGTDIYGYTF.

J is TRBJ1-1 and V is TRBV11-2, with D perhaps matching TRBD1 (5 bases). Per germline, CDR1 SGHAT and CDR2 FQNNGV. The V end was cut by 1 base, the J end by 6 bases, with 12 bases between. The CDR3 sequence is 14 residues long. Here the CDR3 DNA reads TGTGCCAGCAGCTTAGGCCAGGGTGGGTCTGAAGCTTTCTTT. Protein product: CASSLGQGGSEAFF. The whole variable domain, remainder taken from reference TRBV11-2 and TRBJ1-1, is EAGVAQSPRYKIIEKRQSVAFWCNPISGHATLYWYQQILGQGPKLLIQFQNNGVVDDSQLPKDRFSAERLKGVDSTLKIQPAKLEDSAVYLCASSLGQGGSEAFFGQGTRLTVV.

The CDR3 bases are TGTGCCAGCAGCTCGGACAGACAAGAGACCCAGTACTTC. This encodes CASSSDRQETQYF. J is TRBJ2-5 and V is TRBV5-8; possible D gene TRBD1, 6 bases. Germline-derived CDR1 and CDR2 are SGHTS and YDEGEE. This CDR3 contains 13 residues. V lost 3 bases and J lost 2, with 8 bases in between. Full variable domain (missing parts from reference TRBV5-8 and TRBJ2-5): EAGVTQSPTHLIKTRGQQATLRCSPISGHTSVYWYQQALGLGLQFLLWYDEGEERNRGNFPPRFSGRQFPNYSSELNVNALELEDSALYLCASSSDRQETQYFGPGTRLLVL.

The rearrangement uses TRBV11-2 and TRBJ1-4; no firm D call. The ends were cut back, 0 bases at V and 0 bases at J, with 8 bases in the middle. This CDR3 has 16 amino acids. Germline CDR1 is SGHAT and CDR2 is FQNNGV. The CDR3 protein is CASSLERATTNEKLFF. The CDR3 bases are TGTGCCAGCAGCTTAGAGAGGGCAACAACTAATGAAAAACTGTTTTTT.

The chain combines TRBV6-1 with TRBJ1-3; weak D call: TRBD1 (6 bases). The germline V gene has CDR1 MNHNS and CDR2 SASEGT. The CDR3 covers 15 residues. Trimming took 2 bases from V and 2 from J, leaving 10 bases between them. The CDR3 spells CASSERGAAGNTIYF. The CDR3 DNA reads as TGTGCCAGCAGTGAACGGGGGGCGGCTGGAAACACCATATATTTT.

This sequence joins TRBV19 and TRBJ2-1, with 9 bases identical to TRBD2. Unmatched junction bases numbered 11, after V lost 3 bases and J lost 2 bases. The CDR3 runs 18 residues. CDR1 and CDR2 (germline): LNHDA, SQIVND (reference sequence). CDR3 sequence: CASSIDSGSIRPYNEQFF. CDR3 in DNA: TGTGCCAGTAGTATTGATAGCGGGAGCATTCGCCCCTACAATGAGCAGTTCTTC.

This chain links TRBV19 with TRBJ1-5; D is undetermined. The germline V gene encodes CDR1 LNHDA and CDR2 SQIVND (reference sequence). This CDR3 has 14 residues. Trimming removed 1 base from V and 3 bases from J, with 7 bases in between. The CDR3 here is CASSIGAFNQPQHF. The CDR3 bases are TGTGCCAGTAGTATAGGGGCGTTCAATCAGCCCCAGCATTTT.

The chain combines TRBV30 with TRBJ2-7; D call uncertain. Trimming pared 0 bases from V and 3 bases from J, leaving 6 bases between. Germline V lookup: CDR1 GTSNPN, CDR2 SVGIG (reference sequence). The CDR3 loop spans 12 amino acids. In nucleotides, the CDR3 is TGTGCCTGGAGTGTACTGAACTACGAGCAGTACTTC. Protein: CAWSVLNYEQYF.

The CDR3 region is CASSFATSQETQYF. Here the CDR3 DNA reads TGTGCCAGCAGCTTTGCGACTAGCCAAGAGACCCAGTACTTC. This chain uses TRBV5-4 with TRBJ2-5; possible D gene TRBD2, 6 bases. Trimming shortened V by 2 bases and J by 1 base, and 9 bases separated the two germline ends. CDR3 length: 14 amino acids. Germline CDR1 SGHNT, CDR2 YYREEE (reference sequence). Filled out from reference TRBV5-4 and TRBJ2-5, the complete variable domain reads ETGVTQSPTHLIKTRGQQVTLRCSSQSGHNTVSWYQQALGQGPQFIFQYYREEENGRGNFPPRFSGLQFPNYSSELNVNALELDDSALYLCASSFATSQETQYFGPGTRLLVL.

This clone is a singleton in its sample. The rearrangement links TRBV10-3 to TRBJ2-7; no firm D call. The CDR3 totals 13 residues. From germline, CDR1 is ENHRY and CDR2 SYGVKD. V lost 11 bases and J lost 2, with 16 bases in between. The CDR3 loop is CAVKASQAYEQYF. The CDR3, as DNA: TGTGCCGTTAAAGCCAGTCAGGCCTACGAGCAGTACTTC.

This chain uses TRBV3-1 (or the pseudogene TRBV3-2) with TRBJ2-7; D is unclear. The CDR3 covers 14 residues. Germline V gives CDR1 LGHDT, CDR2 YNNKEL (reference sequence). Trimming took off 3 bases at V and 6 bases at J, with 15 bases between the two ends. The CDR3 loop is CASSQWPTNGEQYF. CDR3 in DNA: TGTGCCAGCAGCCAGTGGCCCACCAACGGCGAGCAGTACTTC.

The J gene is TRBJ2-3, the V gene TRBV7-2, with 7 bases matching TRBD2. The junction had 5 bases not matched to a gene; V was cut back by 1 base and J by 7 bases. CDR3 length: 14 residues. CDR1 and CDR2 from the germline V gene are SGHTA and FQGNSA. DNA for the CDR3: TGTGCCAGCAGCTTAGTGCGGGAGAGTAATACGCAGTATTTT. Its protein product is CASSLVRESNTQYF.

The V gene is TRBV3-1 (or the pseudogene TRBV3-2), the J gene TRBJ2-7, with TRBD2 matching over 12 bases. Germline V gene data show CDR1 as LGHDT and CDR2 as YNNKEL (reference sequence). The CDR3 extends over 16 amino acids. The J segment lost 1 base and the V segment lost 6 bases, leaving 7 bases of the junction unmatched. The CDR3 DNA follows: TGTGCCAGCAGTCGGACTAGCGGGGCCCCTTCCTACGAGCAGTACTTC. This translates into CASSRTSGAPSYEQYF.

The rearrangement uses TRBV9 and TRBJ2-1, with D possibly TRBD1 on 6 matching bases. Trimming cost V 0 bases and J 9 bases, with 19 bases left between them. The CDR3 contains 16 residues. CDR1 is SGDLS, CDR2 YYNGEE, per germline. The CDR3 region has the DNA TGTGCCAGCAGCGTAGGCGTCTTTGAACAGGGCGGTGAGCAGTTCTTC. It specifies CASSVGVFEQGGEQFF.

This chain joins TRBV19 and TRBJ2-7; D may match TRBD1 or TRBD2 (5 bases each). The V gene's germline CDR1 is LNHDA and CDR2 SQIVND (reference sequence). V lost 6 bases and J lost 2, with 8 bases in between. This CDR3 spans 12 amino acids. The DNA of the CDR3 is TGTGCCAGTAGCGAGGGGCCCTACGAGCAGTACTTC. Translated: CASSEGPYEQYF.

CDR3 nucleotides: TGTGCCAGCAGCCCTCCGGGACAGGTTGCTCTGGGTGGAAACACCATATATTTT. This translates into CASSPPGQVALGGNTIYF. The chain couples TRBV11-2 to TRBJ1-3; TRBD1 matches 8 bases. CDR1 is SGHAT, CDR2 FQNNGV, per germline. The V segment lost 5 bases and the J segment 3 bases; nucleotides outside the gene matches: 15. The CDR3 totals 18 residues.

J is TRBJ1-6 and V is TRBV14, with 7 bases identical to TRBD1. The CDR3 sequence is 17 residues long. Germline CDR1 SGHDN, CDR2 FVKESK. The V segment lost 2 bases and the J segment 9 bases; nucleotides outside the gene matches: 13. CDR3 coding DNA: TGTGCCAGCAGCCAATATCAAAGACAGGGCCATGGTTCACCCCTCCACTTT. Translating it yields CASSQYQRQGHGSPLHF.

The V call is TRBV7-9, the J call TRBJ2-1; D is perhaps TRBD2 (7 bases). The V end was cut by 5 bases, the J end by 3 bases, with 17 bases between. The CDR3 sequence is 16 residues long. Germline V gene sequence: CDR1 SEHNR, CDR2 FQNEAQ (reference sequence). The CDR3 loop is CASSPYRGASYNEQFF. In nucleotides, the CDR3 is TGTGCCAGCAGCCCTTACCGGGGGGCAAGCTACAATGAGCAGTTCTTC.